This T cell receptor (beta chain) stems from a study of cytomegalovirus exposure and HLA in healthy donors. This PCR relied on a set of 60 Vbeta primers and 13 Jbeta primers. Assay used: immunoSEQ multiplex PCR; TCRdb lists only in-frame clones, some missing. The sample lists tens of thousands of clones, about 77% occurring once. The CDR3 contains 13 residues. Trimming shortened V by 4 bases and J by 3 bases, and 10 bases separated the two germline ends. Germline loops: CDR1 SGHAT, CDR2 FQNNGV. As regards this clone: Its antigen is as yet unknown.

Study-wide results and limits: CMV serostatus alone was available as immune exposure information. A later analysis linked a missense DCLRE1C variant to TCR beta V- and J-gene trimming.

Likely unrecorded immune exposures existed in these nominally healthy donors. This clonotype originated in a man aged 25 to 45 in good health and CMV-seropositive. This chain connects TRBV11-2 to TRBJ2-7; unclear D gene. Sequenced input: PBMCs. In DNA, the CDR3 is TGTGCCAGCAGCTCGAGCCTGAACTACGAGCAGTACTTC. Its protein product is CASSSSLNYEQYF. Full variable domain (missing parts from reference TRBV11-2 and TRBJ2-7): EAGVAQSPRYKIIEKRQSVAFWCNPISGHATLYWYQQILGQGPKLLIQFQNNGVVDDSQLPKDRFSAERLKGVDSTLKIQPAKLEDSAVYLCASSSSLNYEQYFGPGTRLTVT.